This entry concerns a single TCR beta chain. Its matching antigen is unknown. The data originate from a study of cytomegalovirus exposure and HLA in healthy donors. Regarding the study as a whole: Researchers reported from a later analysis that most CMV-associated TCR beta chains appeared HLA-restricted. In a later analysis, parvovirus B19, influenza, CMV and Epstein-Barr virus appeared linked to several top co-occurrence clusters. What TCR beta sequences reportedly achieved was accurate prediction of HLA-A and HLA-B alleles in most subjects.

PCR was performed using 60 Vbeta and 13 Jbeta primers. The repertoire was sequenced with immunoSEQ multiplex PCR; TCRdb's copy has only in-frame clones and lacks some. Here the sample spans about 190,000 clones, around 80% being singletons. Sequencing was performed on PBMCs. This sequence was found in a male donor in good health and CMV-seronegative.

DNA of the CDR3: TGCGCCAGCAGCTTTTATGTAGCGGGAGGCACAGATACGCAGTATTTT. Protein sequence: CASSFYVAGGTDTQYF. V usage is TRBV5-1 and J usage is TRBJ2-3, with 9 bases that match TRBD2. The CDR3 is 16 amino acids. V trimming: 2 bases; J trimming: 1 base; junction bases outside the gene matches: 5. The germline V gene encodes CDR1 SGHRS and CDR2 YFSETQ.